This T cell receptor (beta chain) appears in the sequencing data of a study of regulatory T cells in long-lasting Graves disease. This clonotype was seen ten or more times. Relying on iRepertoire HTBI primers and Arm-PCR of CDR3 regions, the team built TCR beta libraries. TCRdb used MiXCR to reprocess the multiplex PCR reads, holding one entry per CDR3 protein. Of more than 450,000 distinct CDR3 sequences in the sample, more than 10% were seen once. Time point: newly diagnosed GD, antithyroid drugs for less than 3 months. There was RNA extracted from PBMCs, and the TCR library was made from it. The CDR3 totals 13 residues. Germline CDR1 is SGHAT and CDR2 is FQNNGV. J lost 5 bases, V lost 5 bases, and 5 bases had no gene match. The sample was also reused in another study, on T cells in Graves' hyperthyroidism and ophthalmopathy. As reported in that work: TCR CDR3 underwent first-round RT-PCR with the HTBI primer set. Most thyroid clonotypes expanded above 0.001 were also detected in blood. In the analysis, a 13 V-J model separated ophthalmopathy from stable hyperthyroidism.

This chain joins TRBV11-2 and TRBJ2-7, with 8 bases identical to TRBD1. Sequences were derived from peripheral blood mononuclear cells (PBMCs), sampled at new diagnosis, from a patient treated with antithyroid drugs. The TCR sequence derives from a young woman with Graves disease. The CDR3 reads CASSTDRVHEQYF. CDR3 bases: TGTGCCAGCAGCACGGACAGGGTGCACGAGCAGTACTTC. The full variable domain, in which reference TRBV11-2 and TRBJ2-7 provide the parts outside the CDR3, is EAGVAQSPRYKIIEKRQSVAFWCNPISGHATLYWYQQILGQGPKLLIQFQNNGVVDDSQLPKDRFSAERLKGVDSTLKIQPAKLEDSAVYLCASSTDRVHEQYFGPGTRLTVT.